One sample yielded the 22 T cell receptor beta chains listed below, sequenced in a study of response to subunit inactivated influenza vaccine (dated by TCRdb to between 2018 and 2020). The library was obtained by RT-PCR. TCRdb records Illumina HiSeq 2500 as the sequencer. TCRdb passed the public sequencing reads through fastp at Q25 and MiXCR, retaining productive beta sequences. For every CDR3 protein sequence, its rows merge into one entry that carries the most common genes and DNA. This sample gives hundreds of thousands of distinct CDR3 sequences in total; 15% to 20% of them show up just once. The top ten hold 11% of the sample. The sequencing used PBMCs from blood, collected less than 6 days after vaccination. The receptors stem from a man aged 50 or older who received an inactivated influenza vaccine. Donor details come from another sample of the same person, matched by shared clones.

The sample holds one count of this clonotype. V usage is TRBV30 and J usage is TRBJ2-7; 9 bases line up with TRBD1. Germline CDR1 reads GTSNPN; CDR2 reads SVGIG (reference sequence). This CDR3 is built from 14 residues. The trim removed 1 base at V and 5 bases at J, leaving 6 bases unmatched. The CDR3 here is CAWSGTGGFNEQYF. The CDR3 DNA sequence: TGTGCCTGGAGTGGTACAGGGGGCTTCAACGAGCAGTACTTC.

The rearrangement joins TRBV7-2 to TRBJ2-7; 11 bases are a match to TRBD2. This CDR3 is 16 amino acids long. V shed 5 bases and J 2 bases; nucleotides not matched to a gene: 8. CDR1 and CDR2 from the germline V gene are SGHTA and FQGNSA. The CDR3, as DNA: TGTGCCAGCAGCCCCATACTAGCGGGAGTACCCTACGAGCAGTACTTC. Residues: CASSPILAGVPYEQYF.

This clonotype was seen a few times. The chain uses TRBV6-2 or TRBV6-3 and TRBJ2-5; D is possibly TRBD2 (5 bases). The CDR3 is 14 residues long. Germline values: CDR1 MNHEY, CDR2 SVGEGT. Between the trimmed V and J ends, which lost 5 bases and 1 base, there was a span of 11 bases. CDR3 nucleotides: TGTGCCAGCAGTACCGAGCGGTCCCAAGAGACCCAGTACTTC. This translates into CASSTERSQETQYF.

Many counts were recorded for this clonotype. The chain carries TRBV12-3 or TRBV12-4 and TRBJ2-5, with TRBD2 matching over 10 bases. The CDR3 covers 14 residues. J was trimmed by 4 bases and V by 6 bases; bases with no gene match: 5. CDR3: CASRSSGRGETQYF. In DNA, the CDR3 is TGTGCCAGCAGGTCTAGCGGGAGAGGAGAGACCCAGTACTTC.

The chain combines TRBV7-9 with TRBJ2-2; TRBD1 aligns across 7 bases. The V gene end was trimmed by 9 bases and the J gene end by 5 bases; junction bases not matched to a gene: 12. This CDR3 region has 15 residues. Germline V gives CDR1 SEHNR, CDR2 FQNEAQ (reference sequence). This CDR3 is CASATANRGTGELFF. The CDR3 DNA reads as TGTGCCAGTGCCACCGCCAACAGGGGTACCGGGGAGCTGTTTTTT.

This clonotype appeared a few times. V is TRBV28 and J is TRBJ2-1, with TRBD2 matching over 11 bases. V was clipped by 1 base and J by 5 bases; unmatched bases: 4. Germline CDR1 MDHEN, CDR2 SYDVKM. The CDR3 sequence is 16 residues long. DNA for the CDR3: TGTGCCAGCAGTTTATTTAGCGGGAGGGCCGACAATGAGCAGTTCTTC. Protein: CASSLFSGRADNEQFF.

Notes on this clonotype: A junction end diverges from the germline sequence, so it may reflect a read error. The chain recombines TRBV28 with TRBJ2-1; D is unresolved. The CDR3 spans 13 residues. Germline CDR1 MDHEN, CDR2 SYDVKM. DNA for the CDR3: TGTGCCAGCACCCTCCGCGGTCCCAATGATCAGTTCTTC. Amino acids: CASTLRGPNDQFF. Looking up the rest from reference TRBV28 and TRBJ2-1 gives the full variable domain: DVKVTQSSRYLVKRTGEKVFLECVQDMDHENMFWYRQDPGLGLRLIYFSYDVKMKEKGDIPEGYSVSREKKERFSLILESASTNQTSMYLCASTLRGPNDQFFGPGTRLTVL.

In its sample, this clonotype was seen a few times. This chain joins TRBV29-1 and TRBJ2-3; 10 bases are a match to TRBD1. Looked up from germline, CDR1 is SQVTM and CDR2 is ANQGSEA. The CDR3 extends over 17 amino acids. The J segment lost 2 bases and the V segment lost 6 bases, leaving 14 bases of the junction unmatched. The CDR3 loop is CSVGRQGARKFTDTQYF. Here the CDR3 DNA reads TGCAGCGTGGGCAGACAGGGGGCCCGGAAATTCACAGATACGCAGTATTTT.

About this clonotype: Being one base from a much bigger clone, this may be a read error. This sequence joins TRBV12-3 or TRBV12-4 and TRBJ2-1, with D maybe TRBD2 (6 bases). CDR3 size: 16 residues. V lost 6 bases to trimming and J lost 3 bases, with 18 bases between them. The chain's CDR3 is CASSPPTAGSYNEQFF. The CDR3, as DNA: TGTGCCAGCAGCCCCCCCACTGCGGGGAGCTACAATGAGCAGTTCTTC.

V gene TRBV6-1 combines with J gene TRBJ2-7; 7 nucleotides align to TRBD1. This CDR3 region has 15 residues. Germline V lookup: CDR1 MNHNS, CDR2 SASEGT. V was clipped by 2 bases and J by 3 bases; unmatched bases: 7. The chain's CDR3 is CASSEWRDRVYEQYF. In DNA, the CDR3 is TGTGCCAGCAGTGAATGGAGAGACAGGGTCTACGAGCAGTACTTC.

The chain recombines TRBV10-3 with TRBJ2-2, with D perhaps TRBD1 (5 bases). Per the germline V gene, CDR1 is ENHRY and CDR2 is SYGVKD. V shed 4 bases and J shed 1 base, with 10 bases lying between them. The CDR3 spans 15 residues. The CDR3 DNA is TGTGCCATCAGTGTTCGAGACAGGAACACCGGGGAGCTGTTTTTT. As protein: CAISVRDRNTGELFF.

J is TRBJ2-5 and V is TRBV2; 7 nucleotides align to TRBD1. There are 15 residues in the CDR3. Germline V gene sequence: CDR1 SNHLY, CDR2 FYNNEI. V dropped 4 bases and J dropped 0; count of bases not matched to a gene: 5. The CDR3 DNA is TGTGCCAGCAGTGCATCGGGACAGAACCAAGAGACCCAGTACTTC. This codes for CASSASGQNQETQYF.

This clonotype was recorded a few times. This chain joins TRBV20-1 and TRBJ2-1; D remains unclear. Germline values: CDR1 DFQATT, CDR2 SNEGSKA (reference sequence). The CDR3 length is 15 residues. Trimming pared 3 bases from V and 3 bases from J, leaving 15 bases between. This chain's CDR3 is CSASVPIGFYNEQFF. The CDR3 DNA sequence: TGCAGTGCTAGCGTCCCAATCGGCTTCTACAATGAGCAGTTCTTC.

The V call is TRBV20-1, the J call TRBJ2-7, with 11 bases that match TRBD2. Trimming cost V 5 bases and J 2 bases; bases outside gene matches: 2. There are 13 residues in the CDR3. Germline lookup yields CDR1 DFQATT and CDR2 SNEGSKA (reference sequence). The CDR3 DNA reads TGCAGTGCTGTTAGCGGGGGGGCCTACGAGCAGTACTTC. This sequence encodes CSAVSGGAYEQYF.

This clonotype was observed at least ten times. The genes are TRBV20-1 and TRBJ1-2; D possibly corresponds to TRBD1 (5 bases). The CDR3 is 16 amino acids. Trimming left V 3 bases short and J 0 bases short, with 17 bases between. Germline V CDR1 and CDR2: DFQATT, SNEGSKA (reference sequence). The CDR3 DNA sequence: TGCAGTGCTAGTTTAGTTACTGGGGGGGCTAACTATGGCTACACCTTC. It is translated as CSASLVTGGANYGYTF.

V is TRBV7-2 and J is TRBJ1-2; D might be TRBD1 (6 bases). V gave up 0 bases and J gave up 5 bases, with 13 bases separating them. The CDR3 has 15 residues. Germline assignment: CDR1 SGHTA and CDR2 FQGNSA. The CDR3 is CASSLAPGVRYGYTF. The CDR3 DNA sequence: TGTGCCAGCAGCTTAGCCCCAGGGGTTAGATATGGCTACACCTTC.

This clonotype occurred a few times. The junction differs from germline at one of its ends, possibly a read error. The chain has TRBV7-9 and TRBJ2-7; perhaps D is TRBD1 or TRBD2 (5 bases each). Germline CDR1 reads SEHNR; CDR2 reads FQNEAQ (reference sequence). CDR3 length: 12 residues. CDR3 region: CASSLLRDGYIF. CDR3 DNA: TGTGCCAGCAGCTTACTCCGGGACGGCTATATCTTC.

The V and J genes are TRBV12-3 or TRBV12-4 and TRBJ2-1; D unclear. With 4 bases removed from V and 4 bases from J, the gap between germline ends came to 5 bases. The CDR3 sequence is 12 residues long. The CDR3 loop is CASSWVYNEQFF. In DNA form, the CDR3 reads TGTGCCAGCAGTTGGGTTTACAATGAGCAGTTCTTC.

This clonotype was counted at least ten times. The chain uses TRBV20-1 and TRBJ2-1, with a possible D match to TRBD1 (6 bases). Per the germline V gene, CDR1 is DFQATT and CDR2 is SNEGSKA (reference sequence). Deletions cut 4 bases from V and 5 bases from J, with 21 bases between. The CDR3 totals 16 residues. CDR3 residues: CSAIATRAGENNEQFF. The CDR3, as DNA: TGCAGTGCTATCGCGACCCGCGCAGGGGAAAACAATGAGCAGTTCTTC.

This clonotype has a handful of counts. The rearrangement uses TRBV5-4 and TRBJ2-3, with TRBD2 matching 11 bases. Germline V gene sequence: CDR1 SGHNT, CDR2 YYREEE (reference sequence). Unmatched junction bases numbered 5, after V lost 0 bases and J lost 2 bases. The CDR3 contains 17 residues. The CDR3 sequence is CASSLGRLAGFTDTQYF. DNA of the CDR3: TGTGCCAGCAGCTTGGGTAGACTAGCGGGGTTCACAGATACGCAGTATTTT.

V is TRBV6-1 and J is TRBJ1-4, with 7 bases lining up with TRBD1. Trimming removed 6 bases from V and 6 bases from J; junction bases left unmatched: 10. Looked up from germline, CDR1 is MNHNS and CDR2 is SASEGT. The CDR3 is made up of 15 amino acids. This CDR3 is CASRPTGVNDEKLFF. Written as DNA, the CDR3 is TGTGCCAGCAGGCCAACAGGGGTGAATGATGAAAAACTGTTTTTT.

This clonotype turned up a few times. CDR3 DNA sequence: TGCAGTGCCAAGGCTAGGACAGAAGCCTACGAGCAGTACTTC. It translates to CSAKARTEAYEQYF. The V and J genes are TRBV20-1 and TRBJ2-7; D is possibly TRBD1 (6 bases). The CDR3 covers 14 residues. Germline values: CDR1 DFQATT, CDR2 SNEGSKA (reference sequence). Deletions cut 6 bases from V and 2 bases from J, with 17 bases between.